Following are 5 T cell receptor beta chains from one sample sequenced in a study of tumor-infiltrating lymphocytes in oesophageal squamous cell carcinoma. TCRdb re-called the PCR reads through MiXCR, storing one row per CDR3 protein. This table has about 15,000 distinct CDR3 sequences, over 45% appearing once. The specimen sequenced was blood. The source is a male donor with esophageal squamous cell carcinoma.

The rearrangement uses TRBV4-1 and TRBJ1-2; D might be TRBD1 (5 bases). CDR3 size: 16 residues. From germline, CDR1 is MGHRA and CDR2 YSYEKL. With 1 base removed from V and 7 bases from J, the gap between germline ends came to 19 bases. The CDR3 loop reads CASSQGMRRGRSGYTF. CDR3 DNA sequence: TGCGCCAGCAGCCAAGGTATGAGAAGGGGACGTAGTGGCTACACCTTC.

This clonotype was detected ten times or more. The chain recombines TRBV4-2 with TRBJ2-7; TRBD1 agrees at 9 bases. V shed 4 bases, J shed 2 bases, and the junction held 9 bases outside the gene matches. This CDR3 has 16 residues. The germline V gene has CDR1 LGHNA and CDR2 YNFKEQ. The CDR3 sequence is CASSRQGVAGTYEQYF. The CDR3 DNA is TGTGCCAGCAGCCGACAGGGGGTTGCCGGGACCTACGAGCAGTACTTC.

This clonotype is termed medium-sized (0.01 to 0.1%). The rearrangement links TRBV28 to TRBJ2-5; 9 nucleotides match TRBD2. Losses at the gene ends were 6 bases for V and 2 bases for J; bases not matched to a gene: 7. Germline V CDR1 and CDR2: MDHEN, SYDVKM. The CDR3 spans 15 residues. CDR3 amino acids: CASRRRLAVQETQYF. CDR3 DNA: TGTGCCAGCAGACGCCGACTAGCGGTTCAAGAGACCCAGTACTTC.

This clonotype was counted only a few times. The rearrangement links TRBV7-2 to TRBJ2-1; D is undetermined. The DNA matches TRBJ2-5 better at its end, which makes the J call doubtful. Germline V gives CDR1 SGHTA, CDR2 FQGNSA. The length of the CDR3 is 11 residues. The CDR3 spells CASSQRQAQYF. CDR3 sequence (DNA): TGTGCCAGCAGCCAAAGGCAGGCCCAGTACTTC.

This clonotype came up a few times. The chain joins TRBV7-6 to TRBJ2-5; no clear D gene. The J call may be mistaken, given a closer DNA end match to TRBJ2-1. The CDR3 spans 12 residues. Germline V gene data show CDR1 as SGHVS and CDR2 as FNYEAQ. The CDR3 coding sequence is TGTGCCAGCAGCTTAGGGTTTAATGAGCAGTTCTTC. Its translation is CASSLGFNEQFF.